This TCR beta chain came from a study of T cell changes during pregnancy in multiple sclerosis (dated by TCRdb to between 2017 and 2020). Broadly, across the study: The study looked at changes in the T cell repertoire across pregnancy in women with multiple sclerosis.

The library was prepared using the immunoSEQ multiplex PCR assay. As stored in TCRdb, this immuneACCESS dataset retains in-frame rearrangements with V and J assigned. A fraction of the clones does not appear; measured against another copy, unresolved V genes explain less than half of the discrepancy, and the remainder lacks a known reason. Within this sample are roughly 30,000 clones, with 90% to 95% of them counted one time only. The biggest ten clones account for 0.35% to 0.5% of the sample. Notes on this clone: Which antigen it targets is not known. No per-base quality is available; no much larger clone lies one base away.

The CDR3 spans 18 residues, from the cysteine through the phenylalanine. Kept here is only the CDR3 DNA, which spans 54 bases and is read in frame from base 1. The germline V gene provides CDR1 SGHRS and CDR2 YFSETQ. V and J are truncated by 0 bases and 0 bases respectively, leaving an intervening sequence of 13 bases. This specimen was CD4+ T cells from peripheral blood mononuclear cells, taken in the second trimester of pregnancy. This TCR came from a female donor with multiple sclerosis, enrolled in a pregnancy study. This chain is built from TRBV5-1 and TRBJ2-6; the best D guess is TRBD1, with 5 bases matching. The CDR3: CASSLVVQGSSGANVLTF. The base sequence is TGCGCCAGCAGCTTGGTCGTTCAGGGTTCCTCTGGGGCCAACGTCCTGACTTTC.